This T cell receptor beta chain stems from a study of beta chain features in type 1 diabetes. The study, taken as a whole, reports: Reduced insertions and increased deletions marked VDJ junctions in type 1 diabetes patients.

There was one heparinised blood draw per donor, averaging approximately 120 mL. This clone was counted only a few times. The target antigen is unknown. Germline V lookup: CDR1 GTSNPN, CDR2 SVGIG (reference sequence). The V and J ends lost 4 bases and 3 bases respectively, with 21 bases between them. The CDR3 has 16 residues. The investigators reverse transcribed all of the isolated RNA, so they sequenced expressed TCRB transcripts. Sequencing used immunoSEQ multiplex PCR; TCRdb keeps in-frame clones, though not all of them. Of around 500,000 clones listed, around 10% are singletons. J is TRBJ1-2 and V is TRBV30; D not resolved. Sequenced sample: naive CD4+ T cells from blood. This clonotype originated in a woman younger than 35 in good health. CDR3 region: CAWMKQKQPTHYGYTF. The CDR3 bases are TGTGCCTGGATGAAACAGAAACAACCCACTCACTATGGCTACACCTTC.